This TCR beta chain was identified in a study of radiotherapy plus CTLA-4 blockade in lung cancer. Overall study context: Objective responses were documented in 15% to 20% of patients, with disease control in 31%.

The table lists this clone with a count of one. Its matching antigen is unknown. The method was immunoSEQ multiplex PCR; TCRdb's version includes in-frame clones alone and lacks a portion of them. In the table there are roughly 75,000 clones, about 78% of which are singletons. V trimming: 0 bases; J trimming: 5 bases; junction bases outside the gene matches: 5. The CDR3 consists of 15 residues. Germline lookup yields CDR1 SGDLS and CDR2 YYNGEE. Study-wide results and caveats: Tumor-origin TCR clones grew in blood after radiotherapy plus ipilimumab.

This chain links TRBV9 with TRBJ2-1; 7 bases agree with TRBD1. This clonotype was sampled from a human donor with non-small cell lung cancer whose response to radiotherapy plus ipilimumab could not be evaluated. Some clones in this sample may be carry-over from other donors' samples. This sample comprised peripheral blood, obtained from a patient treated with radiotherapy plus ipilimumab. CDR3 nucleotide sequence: TGTGCCAGCAGCGTAGTCGGACAGGTTAACAATGAGCAGTTCTTC. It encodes CASSVVGQVNNEQFF.